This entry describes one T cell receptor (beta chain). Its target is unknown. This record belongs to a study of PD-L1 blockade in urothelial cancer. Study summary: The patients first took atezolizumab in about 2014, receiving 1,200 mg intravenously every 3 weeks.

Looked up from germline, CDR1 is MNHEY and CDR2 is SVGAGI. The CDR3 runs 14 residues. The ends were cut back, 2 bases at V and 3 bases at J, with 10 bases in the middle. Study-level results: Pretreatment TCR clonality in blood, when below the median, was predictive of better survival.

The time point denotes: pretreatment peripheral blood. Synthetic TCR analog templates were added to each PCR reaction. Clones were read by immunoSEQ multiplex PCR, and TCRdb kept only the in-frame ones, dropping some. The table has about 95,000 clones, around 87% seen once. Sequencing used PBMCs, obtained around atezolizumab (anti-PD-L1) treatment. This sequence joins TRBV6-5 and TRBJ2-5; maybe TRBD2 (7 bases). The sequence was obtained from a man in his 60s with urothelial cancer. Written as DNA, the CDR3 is TGTGCCAGCAGTTACGGGGGGGCGGAAGAGACCCAGTACTTC. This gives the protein CASSYGGAEETQYF.